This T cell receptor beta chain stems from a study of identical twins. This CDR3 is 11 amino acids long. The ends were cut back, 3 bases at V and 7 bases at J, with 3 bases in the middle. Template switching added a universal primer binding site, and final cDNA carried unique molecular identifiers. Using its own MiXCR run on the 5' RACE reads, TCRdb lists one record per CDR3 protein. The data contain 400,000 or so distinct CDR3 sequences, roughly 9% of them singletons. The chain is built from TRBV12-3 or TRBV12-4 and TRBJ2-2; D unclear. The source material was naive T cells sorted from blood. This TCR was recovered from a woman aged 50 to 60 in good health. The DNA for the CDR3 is TGTGCCAGCAGTTTTATCGGGGAGCTGTTTTTT. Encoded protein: CASSFIGELFF.